The next 21 T cell receptor beta chains were all read from a single sample in a study of blood T cells in healthy people across ages. A second PCR, run for about 6 to 11 cycles, used a sample-barcoded 5' primer plus a J-beta primer mix. TCRdb redid the calling of the 5' RACE reads with MiXCR, one entry per CDR3 protein. The table shows about 1.4 million distinct CDR3 sequences, with around 59% occurring only once. Sample: blood. All receptors come from a man between 18 and 29 years old in good health.

The CDR3 nucleotides are TGTGCCAGCATCAATCCGGGACTAGCGGGGGGGAGCACAGATACGCAGTATTTT. This encodes CASINPGLAGGSTDTQYF. The chain links TRBV6-2 or TRBV6-3 to TRBJ2-3; 16 bases match TRBD2. Trimming cost V 7 bases and J 0 bases; bases outside gene matches: 7. In germline, CDR1 is MNHEY, CDR2 SVGEGT. This CDR3 is built from 18 residues.

The rearrangement joins TRBV9 to TRBJ2-1; D is perhaps TRBD1 or TRBD2 (5 bases each). TRBJ2-7 matches the DNA end more closely, so the J call is doubtful. CDR1 is SGDLS, CDR2 YYNGEE, per germline. There are 14 residues in the CDR3. CDR3 in DNA: TGTGCCAGCAGCGTAGAAGGGACCTACAATGAGCAGTACTTC. Translation: CASSVEGTYNEQYF.

The chain couples TRBV13 to TRBJ1-5; D remains ambiguous. Trimming removed 1 base at V and 1 base at J, with 5 bases between. CDR1 and CDR2 (germline): PRHDT, FYEKMQ (reference sequence). CDR3 length: 14 residues. The CDR3 DNA reads TGTGCCAGCAGCTTAGCCTCGAGCAATCAGCCCCAGCATTTT. Translated, it gives CASSLASSNQPQHF.

The sample holds a few counts of this clonotype. V and J are TRBV29-1 and TRBJ2-2; D remains unclear. Germline V gene data show CDR1 as SQVTM and CDR2 as ANQGSEA. The CDR3 has 16 amino acids. Deletions cut 1 base from V and 2 bases from J, with 14 bases between. The CDR3 DNA sequence: TGCAGCGTTGAAGCTGTGAGTGGCCCAAACACCGGGGAGCTGTTTTTT. Translating it yields CSVEAVSGPNTGELFF.

The chain recombines TRBV7-9 with TRBJ2-2; 7 positions agree with TRBD1. Per the germline V gene, CDR1 is SEHNR and CDR2 is FQNEAQ (reference sequence). V shed 5 bases and J 0 bases; nucleotides not matched to a gene: 9. This CDR3 has 17 residues. CDR3 sequence: CASSPIQGPANTGELFF. The DNA for the CDR3 is TGTGCCAGCAGCCCAATACAGGGGCCGGCGAACACCGGGGAGCTGTTTTTT.

V usage is TRBV12-3 or TRBV12-4 and J usage is TRBJ1-2; TRBD1 matches 9 bases. The CDR3 extends over 12 amino acids. V shed 6 bases, J shed 10 bases, and the junction held 6 bases outside the gene matches. CDR3 nucleotides: TGTGCCAGCAGCTCGGGACAGGGTATCTACACCTTC. This translates into CASSSGQGIYTF.

The chain uses TRBV20-1 and TRBJ1-1; a weak D match, TRBD1 (6 bases). Trimming stripped 0 bases from V and 4 bases from J, with 15 bases between. Germline values: CDR1 DFQATT, CDR2 SNEGSKA (reference sequence). The CDR3 consists of 15 residues. CDR3 residues: CSARDPRGFATEAFF. The DNA of the CDR3 is TGCAGTGCTAGAGATCCGAGGGGGTTTGCCACTGAAGCTTTCTTT.

The rearrangement links TRBV12-3 or TRBV12-4 to TRBJ2-3; 13 bases are shared with TRBD2. J lost 4 bases, V lost 6 bases, and 7 bases had no gene match. This CDR3 contains 16 residues. The DNA of the CDR3 is TGTGCCAGCAGCAGAACTAGCGGGAGGGATGCAGATACGCAGTATTTT. Encoded protein: CASSRTSGRDADTQYF.

The chain links TRBV7-6 to TRBJ2-7; 9 bases map to TRBD2. The DNA end is more similar to TRBJ2-5, so the J call may be wrong. CDR1 SGHVS and CDR2 FNYEAQ come from the germline V gene. This CDR3 region has 17 residues. Written as DNA, the CDR3 is TGTGCCAGCAGCTTAGCCTCCTTAGCGGGAGTGGGGGAGACCCAGTACTTC. The encoded protein is CASSLASLAGVGETQYF.

The table lists this clonotype with a few counts. V is TRBV27 and J is TRBJ2-1; D may match TRBD1 or TRBD2 (5 bases each). The V and J ends lost 5 bases and 7 bases respectively, with 12 bases between them. Germline V lookup: CDR1 MNHEY, CDR2 SMNVEV (reference sequence). CDR3 length: 13 residues. The CDR3, as DNA: TGTGCCAGCAGTATCGGGGCCTGGAATGAGCAGTTCTTC. Encoded protein: CASSIGAWNEQFF.

V usage is TRBV29-1 and J usage is TRBJ1-1; maybe TRBD1 (5 bases). The V end lost 4 bases, the J end lost 0 bases, and 18 bases lay between the germline ends. Germline loops: CDR1 SQVTM, CDR2 ANQGSEA. This CDR3 is built from 16 residues. CDR3 protein: CSVGFLSGSMNTEAFF. In nucleotides, the CDR3 is TGCAGCGTTGGGTTTTTGTCAGGGTCTATGAACACTGAAGCTTTCTTT.

The chain links TRBV6-6 to TRBJ2-7, with TRBD1 matching over 7 bases. The CDR3 consists of 14 residues. Germline V gives CDR1 MNHNY, CDR2 SVGAGI (reference sequence). V shed 7 bases, J shed 2 bases, and the junction held 8 bases outside the gene matches. CDR3 nucleotide sequence: TGTGCCAGCAAATCAGCGGACAGGACCTACGAGCAGTACTTC. As protein: CASKSADRTYEQYF.

The rearrangement links TRBV12-3 or TRBV12-4 to TRBJ1-4; D remains ambiguous. With 6 bases removed from V and 7 bases from J, the gap between germline ends came to 12 bases. This CDR3 has 13 residues. CDR3 residues: CASRTPSGEKLFF. The CDR3 DNA follows: TGTGCCAGCAGGACCCCCTCTGGTGAAAAACTGTTTTTT.

This clonotype was counted between two and nine times. The chain uses TRBV29-1 and TRBJ2-7; no clear D gene. The CDR3 has 11 residues. Germline assignment: CDR1 SQVTM and CDR2 ANQGSEA. Trimming pared 7 bases from V and 3 bases from J, leaving 10 bases between. This chain's CDR3 is CSGGNGYEQYF. The CDR3 nucleotides are TGCAGCGGGGGTAACGGCTACGAGCAGTACTTC.

This chain joins TRBV15 and TRBJ2-5, with D perhaps matching TRBD2 (6 bases). Germline loops: CDR1 LNHNV, CDR2 YYDKDF (reference sequence). The CDR3 has 16 amino acids. Trimming shortened V by 4 bases and J by 2 bases, and 17 bases separated the two germline ends. The CDR3 DNA reads as TGTGCCACCAGCATTTACCCCGGGACTGAGCAAGAGACCCAGTACTTC. Translated, it gives CATSIYPGTEQETQYF.

The chain has TRBV6-2 or TRBV6-3 and TRBJ1-5, with D tentatively TRBD1 (6 bases). The V end was cut by 0 bases, the J end by 4 bases, with 16 bases between. There are 17 residues in the CDR3. CDR1 and CDR2 from the germline V gene are MNHEY and SVGEGT. Written as DNA, the CDR3 is TGTGCCAGCAGTTACTCAGGAGGGACAAGTGGAAATCAGCCCCAGCATTTT. Protein sequence: CASSYSGGTSGNQPQHF.

The gene calls are TRBV28 and TRBJ1-2; 11 bases fit TRBD1. The germline gives CDR1 MDHEN, CDR2 SYDVKM. Trimming took 5 bases from V and 3 from J; bases not matched to a gene: 8. The length of the CDR3 is 16 residues. CDR3 residues: CASSNGQGAVYYGYTF. The CDR3 DNA follows: TGTGCCAGCAGTAACGGACAGGGGGCGGTTTACTATGGCTACACCTTC.

The genes are TRBV12-3 or TRBV12-4 and TRBJ2-1, with D unresolved. The end of the DNA is better explained by TRBJ2-7, so the J call may be wrong. The CDR3 extends over 15 amino acids. CDR3 sequence: CASSRLVGSYNEQYF. The CDR3, as DNA: TGTGCCAGCAGCCGCTTGGTCGGCTCCTACAATGAGCAGTACTTC.

The chain employs TRBV12-3 or TRBV12-4 and TRBJ2-3; either TRBD1 or TRBD2 may fit D (6 bases each). Trimming took off 3 bases at V and 5 bases at J, with 12 bases between the two ends. The CDR3 has 14 residues. The CDR3 nucleotides read TGTGCCAGCAGTTTCGGGGCGGGACAAGATACGCAGTATTTT. It is translated as CASSFGAGQDTQYF.

This clonotype appeared a few times. The chain links TRBV18 to TRBJ1-5; no clear D gene. In germline, CDR1 is KGHSH, CDR2 LQKENI. The CDR3 length is 12 residues. Deletions cut 0 bases from V and 4 bases from J, with 1 base between. The CDR3 DNA reads TGTGCCAGCTCACCACCGAATCAGCCCCAGCATTTT. It specifies CASSPPNQPQHF. Full variable domain (remainder filled in from reference TRBV18 and TRBJ1-5): NAGVMQNPRHLVRRRGQEARLRCSPMKGHSHVYWYRQLPEEGLKFMVYLQKENIIDESGMPKERFSAEFPKEGPSILRIQQVVRGDSAAYFCASSPPNQPQHFGDGTRLSIL.

V gene TRBV27 combines with J gene TRBJ1-2; D not certain. The CDR3 covers 13 residues. The germline gives CDR1 MNHEY, CDR2 SMNVEV (reference sequence). V gave up 6 bases and J gave up 6 bases, with 14 bases separating them. Written as DNA, the CDR3 is TGTGCCAGCAGACCTTTTGGGGTCGATGGCTACACCTTC. Translated, it gives CASRPFGVDGYTF.